The rows below give T cell receptor beta chains drawn from one sample of a study of T cell responses to AZD1222 COVID-19 vaccine. Only in-frame clones appear in the TCRdb table, and some are missing; sequencing was by immunoSEQ multiplex PCR. The table lists 150,000 to 200,000 clones, around 93% of them singletons. Material: peripheral blood, obtained on day 0 of AZD1222 vaccination. The receptor source for this set is an adult in good health. The CDR3 runs from the conserved cysteine through the conserved F or W. The order of the fields is clone size, CDR3 length, J gene, D gene, V gene, CDR3 protein, CDR3 DNA. A D gene is named only where the DNA matches it firmly. Expanded clones are given a class, and other clones once, few, many or no size at all.

>-|16|TRBJ2-5|TRBD2|TRBV5-1
CASSLAGTSGVETQYF
TGCGCCAGCAGCTTGGCAGGGACTAGCGGTGTAGAGACCCAGTACTTC
>-|15|TRBJ2-3|-|TRBV5-1
CASSPSGTRGDTQYF
TGCGCCAGCAGCCCCTCCGGCACCCGAGGAGATACGCAGTATTTT
>-|19|TRBJ1-2|TRBD1|TRBV28
CASSQTGTGSPDEWYGYTF
TGTGCCAGCAGTCAAACCGGGACAGGAAGCCCCGACGAATGGTATGGCTACACCTTC
>-|11|TRBJ2-3|-|TRBV30
CAWGTADTQYF
TGTGCCTGGGGGACTGCAGATACGCAGTATTTT
>-|12|TRBJ2-7|-|TRBV12-5
CASGQSSYEQYF
TGTGCTAGTGGACAGAGCTCCTACGAGCAGTACTTC
>-|14|TRBJ1-6|-|TRBV2
CASSAGPFGSPLHF
TGTGCCAGCAGCGCCGGGCCCTTTGGTTCACCCCTCCACTTT
>once|13|TRBJ1-1|-|TRBV19
CASSIRPGLEAFF
TGTGCCAGTAGTATACGCCCAGGCCTTGAAGCTTTCTTT
>-|14|TRBJ2-5|TRBD2|TRBV6-1
CASSEASGGETQYF
TGTGCCAGCAGTGAGGCTAGCGGGGGGGAGACCCAGTACTTC
>-|14|TRBJ1-6|-|TRBV6-5
CASSLDSYNSPLHF
TGTGCCAGCAGCCTAGACTCCTATAATTCACCCCTCCACTTT
>-|12|TRBJ2-2|-|TRBV11-1
CASSSGAGELFF
TGTGCCAGTTCATCGGGGGCGGGGGAGCTGTTTTTT
>-|18|TRBJ2-3|TRBD2|TRBV27
CASSSPRVTSGRTDTQYF
TGTGCCAGCAGTTCCCCTAGAGTAACTAGCGGGAGGACAGATACGCAGTATTTT
>once|15|TRBJ2-1|-|TRBV27
CASIGGRGVYNEQFF
TGTGCCAGCATCGGAGGGAGAGGGGTGTACAATGAGCAGTTCTTC